The 20 T cell receptor beta chains below all came from one sample that was sequenced in a study of T-cell reconstitution after alpha-beta-depleted transplantation in children. A TCRbeta library incorporating unique molecular identifiers was prepared. TCRdb processed the PCR reads anew with MiXCR; each CDR3 protein has one entry. The table records about 610,000 distinct CDR3 sequences, roughly a tenth of them present only once. Source: PBMCs from the stem cell graft donor, taken from the stem cell graft. These receptors were taken from a human donor who donated a stem cell graft to a child with acute myeloid leukemia.

This clonotype was found many times. CDR3 in DNA: TGTGCCAGCAGTCTTAGCGGGAGGGCCAGTGAGCAGTTCTTC. It yields the protein CASSLSGRASEQFF. The chain has TRBV7-9 and TRBJ2-1; 11 nucleotides line up with TRBD2. CDR1 and CDR2 from the germline V gene are SEHNR and FQNEAQ (reference sequence). The CDR3 is 14 residues long. The V and J ends lost 6 bases and 9 bases, in that order; junction bases with no gene match: 7. Full variable domain (rest looked up from reference TRBV7-9 and TRBJ2-1): DTGVSQNPRHKITKRGQNVTFRCDPISEHNRLYWYRQTLGQGPEFLTYFQNEAQLEKSRLLSDRFSAERPKGSFSTLEIQRTEQGDSAMYLCASSLSGRASEQFFGPGTRLTVL.

This clonotype was counted at least ten times. The J gene is TRBJ2-7, the V gene TRBV10-3; TRBD1 matches at 7 bases. The CDR3 has 14 residues. Germline CDR1 is ENHRY and CDR2 is SYGVKD. V shed 7 bases and J 1 base; nucleotides not matched to a gene: 7. CDR3 DNA: TGTGCCATCACCCCGGGACAGAGTTCCTACGAGCAGTACTTC. Protein product: CAITPGQSSYEQYF.

This clonotype appeared many times. The V call is TRBV10-3, the J call TRBJ2-1, with 9 bases identical to TRBD1. After removal of 6 bases from V and 7 bases from J, the junction contained 4 bases not matched to a gene. Germline CDR1 reads ENHRY; CDR2 reads SYGVKD. The length of the CDR3 is 13 residues. This CDR3 is CAISSGQGNEQFF. The CDR3 coding sequence is TGTGCCATCAGCTCGGGACAGGGTAATGAGCAGTTCTTC.

Only a few counts were recorded for this clonotype. The chain carries TRBV29-1 and TRBJ2-7; tentative D call: TRBD1 (6 bases). V lost 6 bases and J 2 bases, leaving 11 bases between the germline ends. Germline CDR1 is SQVTM and CDR2 is ANQGSEA. The CDR3 runs 12 residues. CDR3 nucleotides: TGCAGCGTATCGACAGGACCCTACGAGCAGTACTTC. Translation: CSVSTGPYEQYF.

This clonotype was picked up a small number of times. The gene calls are TRBV3-1 and TRBJ2-2; TRBD2 agrees at 7 bases. Germline-derived CDR1 and CDR2 are LGHDT and YNNKEL (reference sequence). The CDR3 spans 16 residues. V shed 1 base, J shed 2 bases, and the junction held 4 bases outside the gene matches. Here the CDR3 DNA reads TGTGCCAGCAGCCAAGGCACTAGCGCTAACACCGGGGAGCTGTTTTTT. This codes for CASSQGTSANTGELFF.

Ten or more counts support this clonotype. V is TRBV25-1 and J is TRBJ1-2, with D hard to call. V was shortened by 4 bases and J by 5 bases, with 8 bases between the two germline ends. Germline V gene data show CDR1 as MGHDK and CDR2 as SYGVNS. This CDR3 spans 12 amino acids. CDR3 region: CASSAPGYGYTF. Here the CDR3 DNA reads TGTGCCAGCAGTGCACCGGGGTATGGCTACACCTTC.

This clonotype occurred a few times. Being one base from a much bigger clone, this may be a read error. The chain has TRBV7-6 and TRBJ2-7, with 7 bases that match TRBD2. The junction had 1 base not matched to a gene; V was cut back by 2 bases and J by 3 bases. CDR3 size: 13 residues. From germline, CDR1 is SGHVS and CDR2 FNYEAQ. The CDR3 loop is CASSLTSDYEQYF. DNA for the CDR3: TGTGCCAGCAGCTTAACTAGCGACTACGAGCAGTACTTC.

This clonotype was found a few times. The chain employs TRBV29-1 and TRBJ2-5; D is undetermined. The CDR3 contains 12 residues. Trimming took off 7 bases at V and 5 bases at J, with 14 bases between the two ends. Germline CDR1 reads SQVTM; CDR2 reads ANQGSEA. CDR3 sequence: CSAKDPGETQYF. CDR3 DNA: TGCAGCGCCAAAGATCCGGGTGAGACCCAGTACTTC.

This clonotype has at least ten counts. The chain links TRBV21-1 to TRBJ2-5; no check of the table's D call, TRBD1, against the DNA was made. TRBV21-1 constitutes a pseudogene. The CDR3 length is 13 residues. CDR3 region: CASSKPGTETQYF. In DNA form, the CDR3 reads TGTGCCAGCAGCAAACCGGGGACAGAGACCCAGTACTTC.

This clonotype was counted ten times or more. The chain links TRBV5-1 to TRBJ2-2; 9 nucleotides line up with TRBD1. J was trimmed by 5 bases and V by 4 bases; bases with no gene match: 6. The CDR3 totals 15 residues. CDR1 is SGHRS and CDR2 is YFSETQ in the germline V gene. CDR3 nucleotides: TGCGCCAGCAGCGCGACAGGGGGAGGAACCGGGGAGCTGTTTTTT. Translated: CASSATGGGTGELFF.

This clonotype appeared a few times. The chain couples TRBV7-2 to TRBJ2-3; possible D gene TRBD1, 6 bases. This CDR3 has 16 residues. Trimming took 5 bases from V and 6 from J, leaving 21 bases between them. Germline V gene data show CDR1 as SGHTA and CDR2 as FQGNSA. CDR3 nucleotide sequence: TGTGCCAGCAGCCGCTCCGGGACATATGGTTTGGATACGCAGTATTTT. Translated, it gives CASSRSGTYGLDTQYF. The full variable domain, with the rest looked up from reference TRBV7-2 and TRBJ2-3, is GAGVSQSPSNKVTEKGKDVELRCDPISGHTALYWYRQSLGQGLEFLIYFQGNSAPDKSGLPSDRFSAERTGGSVSTLTIQRTQQEDSAVYLCASSRSGTYGLDTQYFGPGTRLTVL.

V usage is TRBV27 and J usage is TRBJ2-7, with TRBD1 identical over 9 bases. The germline V gene encodes CDR1 MNHEY and CDR2 SMNVEV (reference sequence). The CDR3 extends over 15 amino acids. V dropped 6 bases and J dropped 0; count of bases not matched to a gene: 6. The CDR3 is CASSPRTGASYEQYF. Here the CDR3 DNA reads TGTGCCAGCAGCCCTCGGACAGGGGCCTCCTACGAGCAGTACTTC.

The chain couples TRBV19 to TRBJ2-2; 8 positions agree with TRBD1. Germline trimming cut 4 bases from V and 3 bases from J; bases unmatched to any gene: 7. Per germline, CDR1 LNHDA and CDR2 SQIVND (reference sequence). The CDR3 is 16 amino acids. The CDR3 DNA is TGTGCCAGTAGTACCCGGACAGGGACCTACACCGGGGAGCTGTTTTTT. This codes for CASSTRTGTYTGELFF. Full variable domain (missing parts from reference TRBV19 and TRBJ2-2): DGGITQSPKYLFRKEGQNVTLSCEQNLNHDAMYWYRQDPGQGLRLIYYSQIVNDFQKGDIAEGYSVSREKKESFPLTVTSAQKNPTAFYLCASSTRTGTYTGELFFGEGSRLTVL.

In its sample, this clonotype was seen a few times. The chain joins TRBV6-1 to TRBJ1-6; weak D call: TRBD1 (5 bases). Germline lookup yields CDR1 MNHNS and CDR2 SASEGT. CDR3 length: 14 amino acids. V lost 0 bases and J lost 7, with 7 bases in between. CDR3 in DNA: TGTGCCAGCAGTGAAGCGGGGGAGAATTCACCCCTCCACTTT. Protein sequence: CASSEAGENSPLHF.

V usage is TRBV12-3 or TRBV12-4 and J usage is TRBJ1-5, with a tentative D call TRBD1 (5 bases). The CDR3 runs to 14 residues. The V gene lost 6 bases and the J gene lost 4 bases, with 13 bases spanning the gap. The CDR3 reads CASSPDSLNQPQHF. CDR3 bases: TGTGCCAGCAGCCCTGACAGCCTAAATCAGCCCCAGCATTTT.

V gene TRBV5-1 combines with J gene TRBJ2-1; 10 bases agree with TRBD2. V lost 4 bases and J lost 9; bases outside the gene matches: 13. Germline V gene lookup returns CDR1 SGHRS and CDR2 YFSETQ. CDR3 length: 16 residues. CDR3 sequence reads: CASSNSGTSAVSEQFF. DNA for the CDR3: TGCGCCAGCAGCAACTCCGGGACTAGCGCCGTCAGTGAGCAGTTCTTC.

This clonotype was picked up many times. The chain combines TRBV9 with TRBJ1-6, with a weak D call TRBD1 (6 bases). This CDR3 region has 14 residues. Germline loops: CDR1 SGDLS, CDR2 YYNGEE. Trimming took 3 bases from V and 8 from J, leaving 12 bases between them. Written as DNA, the CDR3 is TGTGCCAGCAGCGACCGGGACATTTATTCACCCCTCCACTTT. The encoded protein is CASSDRDIYSPLHF.

This clonotype was counted at least ten times. The CDR3 protein is CASSLPQGEAFF. The CDR3 DNA sequence: TGTGCCAGCAGTTTACCTCAGGGTGAAGCTTTCTTT. The chain has TRBV12-3 or TRBV12-4 and TRBJ1-1; D is perhaps TRBD1 (5 bases). Trimming pared 2 bases from V and 7 bases from J, leaving 8 bases between. The CDR3 totals 12 residues.

V usage is TRBV3-1 and J usage is TRBJ2-7; TRBD2 matches 12 bases. Germline CDR1 reads LGHDT; CDR2 reads YNNKEL (reference sequence). CDR3 length: 19 amino acids. The V gene end was trimmed by 0 bases and the J gene end by 6 bases; junction bases not matched to a gene: 15. As DNA, the CDR3 is TGTGCCAGCAGCCAAGATGGCCTAGCGGGAGGGCCAAACAGGGCCGAGCAGTACTTC. This codes for CASSQDGLAGGPNRAEQYF.

This clonotype was observed a handful of times. This chain connects TRBV24-1 to TRBJ2-5, with D perhaps TRBD1 or TRBD2 (7 bases each). The CDR3 contains 15 residues. V dropped 5 bases and J dropped 5 bases, with 17 bases sitting between them. Germline CDR1 reads KGHDR; CDR2 reads SFDVKD. The CDR3, as DNA: TGTGCCACCAGTGCCCCCCAGGGGGGGGGGGAGACCCAGTACTTC. Translated: CATSAPQGGGETQYF.